The next 24 T cell receptor beta chains were all read from a single sample in a study of T cells in localized non-small cell lung cancer. Method: immunoSEQ multiplex PCR; TCRdb's copy keeps in-frame clones and lacks some. The sample lists 25,000 or so clones, just over 90% seen once, with about 7% in the top ten. This specimen consisted of peripheral blood, obtained before any cancer treatment. These receptors were obtained from a woman aged 40-70 years with stage I lung adenocarcinoma.

The rearrangement joins TRBV5-1 to TRBJ1-2; 10 bases map to TRBD1. The junction had 6 bases not matched to a gene; V was cut back by 3 bases and J by 7 bases. The CDR3 is made up of 14 amino acids. The V gene's germline CDR1 is SGHRS and CDR2 YFSETQ. The CDR3 nucleotides are TGCGCCAGCAGCTCCGGGACAGGGGTTAGTGGCTACACCTTC. This encodes CASSSGTGVSGYTF. Full variable domain (missing parts from reference TRBV5-1 and TRBJ1-2): KAGVTQTPRYLIKTRGQQVTLSCSPISGHRSVSWYQQTPGQGLQFLFEYFSETQRNKGNFPGRFSGRQFSNSRSEMNVSTLELGDSALYLCASSSGTGVSGYTFGSGTRLTVV.

The rearrangement joins TRBV30 to TRBJ2-7; 7 positions match TRBD2. Germline lookup yields CDR1 GTSNPN and CDR2 SVGIG (reference sequence). The CDR3 runs 15 residues. Trimming took 2 bases from V and 3 from J; bases not matched to a gene: 10. CDR3 sequence reads: CAWSPPSGGYYEQYF. As DNA, the CDR3 is TGTGCCTGGAGTCCCCCATCGGGAGGCTACTACGAGCAGTACTTC.

The chain recombines TRBV5-4 with TRBJ2-4; 7 nucleotides agree with TRBD2. Germline trimming cut 4 bases from V and 6 bases from J; bases unmatched to any gene: 10. From germline, CDR1 is SGHNT and CDR2 YYREEE (reference sequence). This CDR3 comprises 15 residues. This CDR3 reads CASSLPGIAGNIQYF. In DNA, the CDR3 is TGTGCCAGCAGCCTCCCCGGGATAGCGGGAAACATTCAGTACTTC. Using reference TRBV5-4 and TRBJ2-4 for the parts outside the CDR3, the full variable domain is ETGVTQSPTHLIKTRGQQVTLRCSSQSGHNTVSWYQQALGQGPQFIFQYYREEENGRGNFPPRFSGLQFPNYSSELNVNALELDDSALYLCASSLPGIAGNIQYFGAGTRLSVL.

The V gene is TRBV9, the J gene TRBJ2-2, with 7 positions matching TRBD2. V lost 0 bases to trimming and J lost 0 bases; unmatched junction nucleotides: 2. Germline loops: CDR1 SGDLS, CDR2 YYNGEE. This CDR3 contains 16 residues. The CDR3 nucleotides read TGTGCCAGCAGCGTAGGGACTAGGGCGAACACCGGGGAGCTGTTTTTT. Translating gives CASSVGTRANTGELFF.

The chain recombines TRBV6-5 with TRBJ2-1, with TRBD2 matching over 12 bases. The CDR3 consists of 16 residues. J was trimmed by 0 bases and V by 4 bases; bases with no gene match: 1. Germline-derived CDR1 and CDR2 are MNHEY and SVGAGI. The CDR3 region is CASSSLAGGSYNEQFF. In nucleotides, the CDR3 is TGTGCCAGCAGTTCACTAGCGGGGGGCTCCTACAATGAGCAGTTCTTC.

The chain is built from TRBV5-1 and TRBJ2-5, with 7 positions matching TRBD2. The germline V gene encodes CDR1 SGHRS and CDR2 YFSETQ. J lost 0 bases, V lost 4 bases, and 3 bases had no gene match. The CDR3 spans 14 residues. In nucleotides, the CDR3 is TGCGCCAGCAGCCCGGGACTAAACCAAGAGACCCAGTACTTC. It specifies CASSPGLNQETQYF.

A single count supports this clone. The chain is built from TRBV7-6 and TRBJ2-1; no definite D call. V shed 3 bases and J shed 10 bases, with 13 bases lying between them. Germline CDR1 is SGHVS and CDR2 is FNYEAQ. The CDR3 is made up of 13 amino acids. The CDR3: CASSFRPEREQFF. In DNA form, the CDR3 reads TGTGCCAGCAGCTTTAGACCCGAAAGAGAGCAGTTCTTC.

Written as DNA, the CDR3 is TGTGCCAGCAGCGAGGAGGGATCACCCCTCCACTTT. Protein: CASSEEGSPLHF. The rearrangement links TRBV7-8 to TRBJ1-6; D gene ambiguous. Germline loops: CDR1 SGHVS, CDR2 FQNEAQ. The CDR3 has 12 residues. V was trimmed by 5 bases and J by 10 bases, leaving 9 bases between them.

This clone was counted a single time. V is TRBV19 and J is TRBJ2-5, with 9 bases fitting TRBD2. J lost 5 bases, V lost 5 bases, and 9 bases had no gene match. CDR1 and CDR2 from the germline V gene are LNHDA and SQIVND (reference sequence). The CDR3 consists of 15 residues. The CDR3, as DNA: TGTGCCAGTAGTTCGGGACTAGCTGTGATTGAGACCCAGTACTTC. Its translation: CASSSGLAVIETQYF.

The chain is built from TRBV27 and TRBJ2-7; D gene unclear. The CDR3 covers 15 residues. V lost 3 bases and J lost 1, with 13 bases in between. Germline CDR1 MNHEY, CDR2 SMNVEV (reference sequence). DNA for the CDR3: TGTGCCAGCAGTTTTGGGGTCGGGTTATCCTACGAGCAGTACTTC. It is translated as CASSFGVGLSYEQYF.

V usage is TRBV7-9 and J usage is TRBJ1-5, with D hard to call. The CDR3 runs 13 residues. The germline gives CDR1 SEHNR, CDR2 FQNEAQ (reference sequence). V gave up 5 bases and J gave up 3 bases, with 8 bases separating them. DNA of the CDR3: TGTGCCAGCAGCGCAAGTTACAATCAGCCCCAGCATTTT. This codes for CASSASYNQPQHF.

This chain joins TRBV29-1 and TRBJ2-1, with 14 nucleotides matching TRBD2. Germline V gene lookup returns CDR1 SQVTM and CDR2 ANQGSEA. Trimming at V came to 5 bases and at J to 11 bases, leaving 8 bases not matched to a gene. The CDR3 runs to 14 residues. CDR3 in amino acids: CSVKGLAGVYKQFF. CDR3 in DNA: TGCAGCGTTAAGGGACTAGCGGGAGTCTATAAGCAGTTCTTC.

The rearrangement links TRBV11-3 to TRBJ2-7; D is ambiguous. The CDR3 has 15 amino acids. With 5 bases removed from V and 2 bases from J, the gap between germline ends came to 16 bases. Germline values: CDR1 SGHNT, CDR2 YENEEA. For the CDR3, the DNA is TGTGCCAGCAGCCCCGGATTCTTGCCGACCTACGAGCAGTACTTC. It translates to CASSPGFLPTYEQYF.

The V call is TRBV10-2, the J call TRBJ2-3; unclear D gene. The CDR3 spans 14 residues. Germline V gene lookup returns CDR1 WSHSY and CDR2 SAAADI. V gave up 2 bases and J gave up 3 bases, with 9 bases separating them. The CDR3 loop is CASSETAGTDTQYF. DNA of the CDR3: TGCGCCAGCAGTGAGACCGCCGGGACAGATACGCAGTATTTT.

The chain joins TRBV28 to TRBJ2-7, with D perhaps matching TRBD1 (6 bases). CDR3 size: 15 residues. Germline V gene data show CDR1 as MDHEN and CDR2 as SYDVKM. The V and J ends lost 5 bases and 3 bases respectively, with 17 bases between them. DNA for the CDR3: TGTGCCAGCAGTCCCTGGGGGCTCCCGCTCTACGAGCAGTACTTC. This sequence encodes CASSPWGLPLYEQYF.

CDR3 region: CASSPEDRVRIEKLFF. The CDR3 region has the DNA TGTGCCAGCTCACCAGAGGACAGGGTCAGAATTGAAAAACTGTTTTTT. The gene calls are TRBV18 and TRBJ1-4, with TRBD1 matching over 8 bases. The CDR3 has 16 amino acids. The J segment lost 7 bases and the V segment lost 2 bases, leaving 9 bases of the junction unmatched. In germline, CDR1 is KGHSH, CDR2 LQKENI.

In DNA form, the CDR3 reads TGTGCCAGCAGCCCCGGGACAGGGTACACCGGGGAGCTGTTTTTT. This gives the protein CASSPGTGYTGELFF. This chain links TRBV7-3 with TRBJ2-2; 9 bases are a match to TRBD1. Germline trimming cut 5 bases from V and 3 bases from J; bases unmatched to any gene: 4. Germline assignment: CDR1 SGHTA and CDR2 FQGTGA. The CDR3 loop spans 15 amino acids.

The chain joins TRBV30 to TRBJ2-1; D is unresolved. The CDR3 spans 12 residues. Trimming pared 4 bases from V and 9 bases from J, leaving 13 bases between. Germline lookup yields CDR1 GTSNPN and CDR2 SVGIG (reference sequence). The chain's CDR3 is CAWKKSVGEQFF. The CDR3 DNA reads TGTGCCTGGAAGAAGTCGGTTGGTGAGCAGTTCTTC.

V usage is TRBV6-5 and J usage is TRBJ2-1; D possibly corresponds to TRBD2 (6 bases). Germline CDR1 reads MNHEY; CDR2 reads SVGAGI. V lost 0 bases and J 7 bases, leaving 13 bases between the germline ends. The CDR3 is 15 amino acids. CDR3 sequence reads: CASSYSTRVSNEQFF. In DNA form, the CDR3 reads TGTGCCAGCAGTTACTCGACTAGAGTTTCGAATGAGCAGTTCTTC.

This clone was observed a single time. The chain uses TRBV6-1 and TRBJ2-7; possible D gene TRBD1, 6 bases. V shed 0 bases and J shed 3 bases, with 9 bases lying between them. Germline CDR1 and CDR2: MNHNS and SASEGT. The CDR3 runs 14 residues. CDR3 amino acids: CASSEADRNYEQYF. CDR3 bases: TGTGCCAGCAGTGAAGCGGACAGAAACTACGAGCAGTACTTC.

V and J are TRBV10-1 and TRBJ2-1, with D tentatively TRBD1 or TRBD2 (5 bases each). Germline CDR1 and CDR2: WNHNN and SYGVQD (reference sequence). V shed 2 bases and J shed 13 bases, with 18 bases lying between them. This CDR3 has 14 residues. CDR3: CASSEAPGAPSQFF. The CDR3 bases are TGCGCCAGCAGTGAGGCGCCCGGGGCCCCCAGTCAGTTCTTC.

The CDR3 spells CASSLEGVWDSLWEQFF. The DNA of the CDR3 is TGTGCCAGCAGCTTAGAAGGGGTATGGGACAGTCTATGGGAGCAGTTCTTC. V and J are TRBV7-9 and TRBJ2-1; 7 bases agree with TRBD1. Germline V gives CDR1 SEHNR, CDR2 FQNEAQ (reference sequence). After removal of 1 base from V and 10 bases from J, the junction contained 16 bases not matched to a gene. The CDR3 contains 17 residues.

This sequence joins TRBV5-4 and TRBJ2-7; 10 bases fit TRBD1. J was trimmed by 13 bases and V by 7 bases; bases with no gene match: 20. This CDR3 comprises 15 residues. CDR1 is SGHNT and CDR2 is YYREEE in the germline V gene (reference sequence). CDR3 DNA: TGTGCCAGCTCCCTTGGCCCCGGACAGGGGGGTGAGGGTTACTTC. Its translation: CASSLGPGQGGEGYF.

The CDR3 sequence: CASSSTGQRNSPLHF. The CDR3 DNA sequence: TGCGCCAGCAGCTCAACGGGGCAGCGGAATTCACCCCTCCACTTT. The genes are TRBV5-1 and TRBJ1-6; D may be TRBD1 (5 bases). The ends were cut back, 3 bases at V and 7 bases at J, with 14 bases in the middle. CDR3 length: 15 amino acids. Germline values: CDR1 SGHRS, CDR2 YFSETQ.